This TCR beta chain comes out of a study of control samples from healthy donors and cancer patients. V lost 0 bases, J lost 0 bases, and 15 bases lay in between. Germline CDR1 and CDR2: LNHNV and YYDKDF (reference sequence). This CDR3 is built from 18 residues. Sequencing used immunoSEQ multiplex PCR; TCRdb keeps in-frame clones, though not all of them. The sample yields 150,000 to 200,000 clones, of which the top ten take up roughly 2%. V and J are TRBV15 and TRBJ1-5; possible D gene TRBD1, 5 bases. Sequencing was performed on blood. The sequence came from a woman in her 30s in good health. CDR3 residues: CATSREPLGDDSNQPQHF. CDR3 in DNA: TGTGCCACCAGCAGAGAACCCCTCGGGGACGATAGCAATCAGCCCCAGCATTTT. Based on the CDR3 plus reference TRBV15 and TRBJ1-5, the full variable domain is DAMVIQNPRYQVTQFGKPVTLSCSQTLNHNVMYWYQQKSSQAPKLLFHYYDKDFNNEADTPDNFQSRRPNTSFCFLDIRSPGLGDTAMYLCATSREPLGDDSNQPQHFGDGTRLSIL.